The present T cell receptor (beta chain) was sequenced within a study of blood T cell repertoires in COVID-19. Study at large: Researchers got acute and convalescent COVID-19 samples from the United States, Italy and Spain. The analysed material was cDNA or gDNA that came from T cells, B-cell-depleted T cells, or PBMCs.

Germline-derived CDR1 and CDR2 are SGDLS and YYNGEE. With 3 bases removed from V and 2 bases from J, the gap between germline ends came to 17 bases. This CDR3 comprises 16 residues. As handled by the study authors: Amplification with reference gene primers provided the estimates of nucleated cell counts. Assay: immunoSEQ multiplex PCR; the TCRdb copy retains only in-frame clones and omits some. That table is the source of V, J and clone size, and D and trimming were worked out from the DNA. The sample holds about 310,000 clones, 87% seen once. The specimen sequenced was peripheral blood. The sequence was collected from a man between 18 and 29 years old with active or convalescent COVID-19. The rearrangement uses TRBV9 and TRBJ1-2, with D possibly being TRBD1 (6 bases). Here the CDR3 DNA reads TGTGCCAGCAGCGCGGACCCATCAGGGGCCAACTATGGCTACACCTTC. Residues: CASSADPSGANYGYTF.